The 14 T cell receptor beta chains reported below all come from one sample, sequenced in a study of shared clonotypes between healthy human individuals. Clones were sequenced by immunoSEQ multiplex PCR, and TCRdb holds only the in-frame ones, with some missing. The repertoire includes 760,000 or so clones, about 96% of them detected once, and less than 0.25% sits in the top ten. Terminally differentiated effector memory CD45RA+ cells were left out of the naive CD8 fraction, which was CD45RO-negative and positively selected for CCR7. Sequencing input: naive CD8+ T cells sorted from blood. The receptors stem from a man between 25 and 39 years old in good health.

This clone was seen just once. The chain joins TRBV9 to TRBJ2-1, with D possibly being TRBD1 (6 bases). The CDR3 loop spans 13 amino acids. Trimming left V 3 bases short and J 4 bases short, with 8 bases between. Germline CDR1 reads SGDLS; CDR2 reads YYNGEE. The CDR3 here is CASSEDSYNEQFF. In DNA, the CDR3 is TGTGCCAGCAGCGAGGACAGTTACAATGAGCAGTTCTTC. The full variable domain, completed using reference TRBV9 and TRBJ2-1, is DSGVTQTPKHLITATGQRVTLRCSPRSGDLSVYWYQQSLDQGLQFLIQYYNGEERAKGNILERFSAQQFPDLHSELNLSSLELGDSALYFCASSEDSYNEQFFGPGTRLTVL.

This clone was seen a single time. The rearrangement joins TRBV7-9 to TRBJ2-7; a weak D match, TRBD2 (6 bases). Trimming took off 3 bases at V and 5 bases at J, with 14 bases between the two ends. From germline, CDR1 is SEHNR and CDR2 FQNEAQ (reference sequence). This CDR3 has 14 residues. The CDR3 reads CASSFGSGVDEQYF. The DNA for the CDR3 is TGTGCCAGCAGCTTTGGCTCGGGGGTCGACGAGCAGTACTTC.

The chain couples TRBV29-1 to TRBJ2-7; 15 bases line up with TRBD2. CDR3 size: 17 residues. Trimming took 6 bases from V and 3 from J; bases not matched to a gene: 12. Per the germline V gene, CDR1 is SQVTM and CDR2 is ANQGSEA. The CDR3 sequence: CSVSAGTSGRTHYEQYF. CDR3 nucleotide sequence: TGCAGCGTGTCCGCCGGGACTAGCGGGAGGACACACTACGAGCAGTACTTC.

DNA for the CDR3: TGTGCCAGCAGCTTAGTTCGGGGTCAAGAGACCCAGTACTTC. It specifies CASSLVRGQETQYF. The rearrangement uses TRBV13 and TRBJ2-5; D is possibly TRBD2 (5 bases). This CDR3 has 14 amino acids. Germline V gives CDR1 PRHDT, CDR2 FYEKMQ (reference sequence). Deletions cut 1 base from V and 2 bases from J, with 8 bases between.

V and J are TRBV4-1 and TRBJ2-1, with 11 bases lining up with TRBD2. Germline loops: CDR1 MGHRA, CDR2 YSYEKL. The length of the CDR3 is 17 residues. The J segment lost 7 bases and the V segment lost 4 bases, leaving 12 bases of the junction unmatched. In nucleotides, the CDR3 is TGCGCCAGCAGCCCTAACCTACTAGCGGGAGTGGAAAATGAGCAGTTCTTC. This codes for CASSPNLLAGVENEQFF.

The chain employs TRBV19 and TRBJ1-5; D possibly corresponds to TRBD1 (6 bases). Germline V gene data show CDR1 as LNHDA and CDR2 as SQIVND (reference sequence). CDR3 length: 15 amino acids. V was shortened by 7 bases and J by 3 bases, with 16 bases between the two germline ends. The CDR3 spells CASNPAGGFNQPQHF. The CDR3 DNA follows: TGTGCCAGTAACCCTGCGGGGGGCTTCAATCAGCCCCAGCATTTT.

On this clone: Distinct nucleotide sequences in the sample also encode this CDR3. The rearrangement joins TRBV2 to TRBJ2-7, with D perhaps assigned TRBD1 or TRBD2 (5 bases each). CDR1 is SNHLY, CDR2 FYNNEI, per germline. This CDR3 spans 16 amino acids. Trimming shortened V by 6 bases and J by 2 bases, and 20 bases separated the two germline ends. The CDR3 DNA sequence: TGTGCCAGCAGCCTCTTTGGGGGTGACTTTGCCTACGAGCAGTACTTC. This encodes CASSLFGGDFAYEQYF.

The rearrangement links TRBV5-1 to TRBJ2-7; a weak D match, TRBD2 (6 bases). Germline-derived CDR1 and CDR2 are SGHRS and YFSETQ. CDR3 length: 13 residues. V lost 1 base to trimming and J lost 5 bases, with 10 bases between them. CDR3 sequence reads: CASSLSREDEQYF. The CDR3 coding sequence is TGCGCCAGCAGCTTGTCCAGGGAGGACGAGCAGTACTTC.

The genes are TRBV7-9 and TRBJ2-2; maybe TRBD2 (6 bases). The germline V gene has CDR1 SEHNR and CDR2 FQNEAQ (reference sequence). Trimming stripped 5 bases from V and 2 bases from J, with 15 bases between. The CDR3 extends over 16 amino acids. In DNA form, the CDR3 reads TGTGCCAGCAGCCCGAGGCTAGCGCTCAACACCGGGGAGCTGTTTTTT. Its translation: CASSPRLALNTGELFF. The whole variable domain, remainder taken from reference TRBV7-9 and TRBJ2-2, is DTGVSQNPRHKITKRGQNVTFRCDPISEHNRLYWYRQTLGQGPEFLTYFQNEAQLEKSRLLSDRFSAERPKGSFSTLEIQRTEQGDSAMYLCASSPRLALNTGELFFGEGSRLTVL.

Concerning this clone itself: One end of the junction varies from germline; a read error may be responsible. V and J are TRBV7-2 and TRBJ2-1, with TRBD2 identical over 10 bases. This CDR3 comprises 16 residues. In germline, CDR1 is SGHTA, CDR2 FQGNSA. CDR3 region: CASSLALAGVMDEQFF. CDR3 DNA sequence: TGTGCCAGCAGCCTAGCGCTAGCGGGAGTAATGGATGAGCAGTTCTTC.

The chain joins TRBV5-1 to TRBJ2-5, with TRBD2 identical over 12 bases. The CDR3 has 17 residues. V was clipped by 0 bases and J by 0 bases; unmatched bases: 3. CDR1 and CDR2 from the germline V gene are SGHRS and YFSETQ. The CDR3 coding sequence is TGCGCCAGCAGCTTGGGGCTAGCGGGAGGGTACCAAGAGACCCAGTACTTC. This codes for CASSLGLAGGYQETQYF.

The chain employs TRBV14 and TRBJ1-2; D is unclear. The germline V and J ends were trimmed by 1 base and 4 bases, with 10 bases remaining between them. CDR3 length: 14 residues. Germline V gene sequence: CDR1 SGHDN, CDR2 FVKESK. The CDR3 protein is CASSQGAGSYGYTF. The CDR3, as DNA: TGTGCCAGCAGCCAAGGTGCGGGGTCCTATGGCTACACCTTC.

The CDR3 nucleotides are TGTGCCAGCAGCCCCGGACTAGCGGGACTCCACTACGAGCAGTACTTC. Amino acid sequence: CASSPGLAGLHYEQYF. The V and J genes are TRBV7-3 and TRBJ2-7; TRBD2 aligns across 12 bases. CDR1 is SGHTA and CDR2 is FQGTGA in the germline V gene. This CDR3 has 16 amino acids. V shed 5 bases and J 3 bases; nucleotides not matched to a gene: 8.

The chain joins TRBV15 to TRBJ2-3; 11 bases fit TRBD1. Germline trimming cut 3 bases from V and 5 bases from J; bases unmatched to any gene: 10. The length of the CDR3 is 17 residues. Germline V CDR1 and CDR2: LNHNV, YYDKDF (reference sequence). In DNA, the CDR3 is TGTGCCACCAGCAGTCTCCCGGGGACAGGGGGGTTAGATACGCAGTATTTT. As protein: CATSSLPGTGGLDTQYF.